The 6 T cell receptor beta chains below all came from one sample that was sequenced in a study of beta chain features in type 1 diabetes (dated by TCRdb to the late 2010s). Library preparation employed the immunoSEQ multiplex PCR assay. The entire isolated RNA was reverse transcribed using the High Capacity cDNA Reverse Transcription Kit, and thus expressed TCRB transcripts were sequenced. TCRdb stores this immuneACCESS table with in-frame sequences only. Part of the clones is absent; in the studies checked, under half of the shortfall reflects unresolved V genes, and no reason is known for the rest. The sample table lists 620,000 or so clones, around 15% of them with a count of one. Under 0.095% of the sample goes to the ten largest clones. The sequencing sample was made of naive CD4+ T cells from blood. According to the study, the label for this sample's cell subset or site signals: true naive CD4+ T cells. These TCRs come from a man aged 18 to 29 in good health.

A few counts support this clone. This chain uses TRBV18 with TRBJ2-3, with TRBD2 matching over 15 bases. This CDR3 is built from 17 residues. CDR1 and CDR2 from the germline V gene are KGHSH and LQKENI. The J segment lost 6 bases and the V segment lost 3 bases, leaving 7 bases of the junction unmatched. The CDR3 sequence: CASSPEGLAGGLDTQYF. The CDR3 DNA reads TGTGCCAGCTCACCGGAGGGACTAGCGGGAGGTCTGGATACGCAGTATTTT.

The chain is built from TRBV30 and TRBJ2-1; 8 bases match TRBD2. Germline V CDR1 and CDR2: GTSNPN, SVGIG (reference sequence). The J segment lost 7 bases and the V segment lost 4 bases, leaving 9 bases of the junction unmatched. This CDR3 has 14 amino acids. The CDR3 sequence is CAWIRAGGPNEQFF. DNA of the CDR3: TGTGCCTGGATTCGGGCGGGGGGCCCGAATGAGCAGTTCTTC.

The V and J genes are TRBV14 and TRBJ2-3, with TRBD2 matching 8 bases. Trimming removed 1 base from V and 8 bases from J; junction bases left unmatched: 8. Per germline, CDR1 SGHDN and CDR2 FVKESK. This CDR3 region has 15 residues. This chain's CDR3 is CASSQVPGREGTQYF. The CDR3 DNA reads as TGTGCCAGCAGCCAAGTCCCCGGACGGGAGGGTACGCAGTATTTT.

This clone occurred a few times. The rearrangement uses TRBV7-3 and TRBJ2-7, with D uncertain. With 0 bases removed from V and 0 bases from J, the gap between germline ends came to 18 bases. This CDR3 has 18 residues. CDR1 is SGHTA, CDR2 FQGTGA, per germline. This CDR3 reads CASSLTGISGRSSYEQYF. CDR3 sequence (DNA): TGTGCCAGCAGCTTAACAGGGATCTCGGGCAGGAGCTCCTACGAGCAGTACTTC.

This clone was picked up a small number of times. CDR3 amino acids: CATTGSFEAFF. The CDR3 DNA reads TGTGCCACAACGGGTAGTTTTGAAGCTTTCTTT. This chain uses TRBV30 with TRBJ1-1, with unresolved D. Trimming removed 8 bases at V and 7 bases at J, with 14 bases between. CDR3 length: 11 amino acids. Germline loops: CDR1 GTSNPN, CDR2 SVGIG (reference sequence).

In nucleotides, the CDR3 is TGTGCCAGTAGTATATCAAGGACGCAAGGAATCTATGGCTACACCTTC. It is translated as CASSISRTQGIYGYTF. The chain employs TRBV19 and TRBJ1-2, with D hard to call. V was trimmed by 2 bases and J by 4 bases, leaving 17 bases between them. CDR1 and CDR2 (germline): LNHDA, SQIVND (reference sequence). The length of the CDR3 is 16 residues.